Each of the 15 T cell receptor beta chains below was sequenced from the same sample in a study of T-cell reconstitution after alpha-beta-depleted transplantation in children. Unique molecular identifiers were built into the TCRbeta library. TCRdb reprocessed the PCR reads via MiXCR and lists one record per CDR3 protein. The data hold hundreds of thousands of distinct CDR3 sequences, with more than 9% observed a single time. The specimen was PBMCs from the stem cell graft donor, collected from the stem cell graft. The source is a human donor who donated a stem cell graft to a child with SCID.

The chain employs TRBV6-2 or TRBV6-3 and TRBJ2-6; D tentatively reads TRBD1 or TRBD2 (5 bases each). The CDR3 extends over 17 amino acids. From germline, CDR1 is MNHEY and CDR2 SVGEGT. Trimming left V 4 bases short and J 2 bases short, with 15 bases between. The CDR3 nucleotides are TGTGCCAGCAGTTCCCCCGGGGCTTGGGCTGGGGCCAACGTCCTGACTTTC. Amino acids: CASSSPGAWAGANVLTF.

This clonotype was counted at least ten times. The CDR3 sequence is CASSLRLNTEAFF. The DNA of the CDR3 is TGTGCCAGCAGTTTACGGCTAAACACTGAAGCTTTCTTT. The chain links TRBV12-3 or TRBV12-4 to TRBJ1-1; D uncertain. The CDR3 is made up of 13 amino acids. Trimming took 2 bases from V and 2 from J, leaving 6 bases between them.

This clonotype was observed many times. This chain links TRBV12-3 or TRBV12-4 with TRBJ1-2; D unclear. The CDR3 is 12 amino acids. V was trimmed by 5 bases and J by 4 bases, leaving 8 bases between them. The CDR3 region has the DNA TGTGCCAGCAGTCGGCCGGGCTATGGCTACACCTTC. This gives the protein CASSRPGYGYTF.

The V gene is TRBV10-3, the J gene TRBJ2-5; D is possibly TRBD2 (6 bases). The V end was cut by 10 bases, the J end by 9 bases, with 21 bases between. This CDR3 has 13 amino acids. In germline, CDR1 is ENHRY, CDR2 SYGVKD. The CDR3 loop reads CANQEGPTKAQYF. In nucleotides, the CDR3 is TGTGCCAACCAGGAGGGGCCTACCAAGGCCCAGTACTTC.

CDR3 nucleotide sequence: TGTGCCACCAGCAGAGGTGGTAGCGGATACACGAACACCGGGGAGCTGTTTTTT. This encodes CATSRGGSGYTNTGELFF. The J gene is TRBJ2-2, the V gene TRBV15, with D tentatively TRBD2 (6 bases). V shed 1 base and J shed 0 bases, with 15 bases lying between them. The CDR3 has 18 amino acids. Germline CDR1 LNHNV, CDR2 YYDKDF (reference sequence).

This clonotype was counted many times. The chain is built from TRBV12-3 or TRBV12-4 and TRBJ2-4, with TRBD1 matching over 10 bases. The CDR3 loop spans 18 amino acids. V was clipped by 6 bases and J by 0 bases; unmatched bases: 11. As DNA, the CDR3 is TGTGCCAGCAGCTTCGACAGGGGGCGGTTGCTAGCCAAAAACATTCAGTACTTC. Translation gives CASSFDRGRLLAKNIQYF.

This clonotype was observed a few times. The chain joins TRBV7-2 to TRBJ2-7; 7 positions match TRBD1. V lost 0 bases and J lost 4; bases outside the gene matches: 6. This CDR3 has 15 amino acids. Germline lookup yields CDR1 SGHTA and CDR2 FQGNSA. CDR3 bases: TGTGCCAGCAGCTTAGCAGGGGGCGGTATGTACGAGCAGTACTTC. This encodes CASSLAGGGMYEQYF.

This clonotype has more than one count but fewer than ten. The chain is built from TRBV4-1 and TRBJ1-4; tentatively, D is TRBD1 (5 bases). Trimming stripped 0 bases from V and 1 base from J, with 6 bases between. The CDR3 covers 15 residues. The germline V gene has CDR1 MGHRA and CDR2 YSYEKL. CDR3 amino acids: CASSQEGGTNEKLFF. CDR3 nucleotides: TGCGCCAGCAGCCAAGAGGGGGGAACTAATGAAAAACTGTTTTTT.

This clonotype was seen more than once but under ten times. The CDR3 sequence is CASSFNGMQGEQYF. The CDR3 bases are TGTGCCAGCAGCTTCAACGGGATGCAGGGCGAGCAGTACTTC. V and J are TRBV11-2 and TRBJ2-7; D tentatively fits TRBD1 or TRBD2 (5 bases each). Per germline, CDR1 SGHAT and CDR2 FQNNGV. This CDR3 region has 14 residues. V dropped 3 bases and J dropped 6 bases, with 15 bases sitting between them.

This clonotype has ten or more counts. The chain recombines TRBV2 with TRBJ2-7; D unclear. The V and J ends lost 4 bases and 4 bases respectively, with 11 bases between them. The CDR3 runs to 13 residues. Looked up from germline, CDR1 is SNHLY and CDR2 is FYNNEI. CDR3 residues: CASSVGLGYEQYF. The CDR3, as DNA: TGTGCCAGCAGTGTGGGTTTGGGGTACGAGCAGTACTTC.

This clonotype was counted ten times or more. The chain employs TRBV5-6 and TRBJ1-6; 7 nucleotides match TRBD1. The CDR3 totals 12 residues. Germline-derived CDR1 and CDR2 are SGHDT and YYEEEE. V lost 6 bases to trimming and J lost 9 bases; unmatched junction nucleotides: 3. CDR3 sequence: CASTKGASPLHF. DNA of the CDR3: TGTGCCAGCACAAAGGGGGCTTCACCCCTCCACTTT.

This clonotype was seen only a few times. The chain uses TRBV20-1 and TRBJ1-3; D remains unclear. The CDR3 extends over 13 amino acids. Germline lookup yields CDR1 DFQATT and CDR2 SNEGSKA (reference sequence). The V end was cut by 3 bases, the J end by 2 bases, with 8 bases between. CDR3 protein: CSARGGTGNTIYF. The CDR3 nucleotides are TGCAGTGCTAGGGGAGGGACTGGAAACACCATATATTTT.

This clonotype was seen more than once but under ten times. The chain recombines TRBV29-1 with TRBJ2-2; weak D call: TRBD2 (6 bases). From germline, CDR1 is SQVTM and CDR2 ANQGSEA. The CDR3 consists of 12 residues. Between the trimmed V and J ends, which lost 4 bases and 4 bases, there was a span of 7 bases. In nucleotides, the CDR3 is TGCAGCGTTGCCGGGAGCACCGGGGAGCTGTTTTTT. Its translation is CSVAGSTGELFF.

V usage is TRBV12-3 or TRBV12-4 and J usage is TRBJ2-1; D possibly corresponds to TRBD2 (6 bases). The CDR3 totals 15 residues. The ends were cut back, 0 bases at V and 8 bases at J, with 14 bases in the middle. The CDR3 DNA reads TGTGCCAGCAGTTTAGCCCCACTAGCTATCCATGAGCAGTTCTTC. This sequence encodes CASSLAPLAIHEQFF.

This clonotype has more than one count but fewer than ten. This chain joins TRBV6-1 and TRBJ2-1, with 10 nucleotides matching TRBD2. Germline CDR1 reads MNHNS; CDR2 reads SASEGT. This CDR3 contains 16 residues. Unmatched junction bases numbered 8, after V lost 5 bases and J lost 4 bases. CDR3 amino acids: CASSTSLAGHYNEQFF. CDR3 nucleotides: TGTGCCAGCAGTACCTCACTAGCGGGACATTACAATGAGCAGTTCTTC.